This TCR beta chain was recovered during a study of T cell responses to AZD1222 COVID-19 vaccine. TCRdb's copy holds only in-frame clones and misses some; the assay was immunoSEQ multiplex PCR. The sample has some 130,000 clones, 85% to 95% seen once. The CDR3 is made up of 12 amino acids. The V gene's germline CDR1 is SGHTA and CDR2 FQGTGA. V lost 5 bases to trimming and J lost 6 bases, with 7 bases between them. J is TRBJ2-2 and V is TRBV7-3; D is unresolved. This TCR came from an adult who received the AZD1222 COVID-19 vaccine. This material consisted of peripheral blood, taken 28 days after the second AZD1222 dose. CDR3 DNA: TGTGCCAGCAGCGCGGTCCCCGGGGAGCTGTTTTTT. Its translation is CASSAVPGELFF.